These 32 T cell receptor beta chains originate from one sample sequenced in a study of T cells in Graves' hyperthyroidism and ophthalmopathy. Amplified TCR beta CDR3 regions came from RNA transcripts. The TCR CDR3 was amplified in a first-round RT-PCR using the HTBI primer set. Each CDR3 protein gets one entry after TCRdb re-called the multiplex PCR reads with MiXCR. The table includes about 540,000 distinct CDR3 sequences, 40% to 55% detected once. Sequencing was performed on peripheral blood or thyroid tissue (not recorded which). These receptors were obtained from a woman younger than 35 with Graves' hyperthyroidism.

This clonotype was seen repeatedly, ten times or more. The V call is TRBV7-9, the J call TRBJ1-6, with TRBD1 matching over 8 bases. Per germline, CDR1 SEHNR and CDR2 FQNEAQ (reference sequence). The trim removed 5 bases at V and 10 bases at J, leaving 7 bases unmatched. The CDR3 extends over 14 amino acids. CDR3 sequence reads: CASSPGTGRSPLHF. The CDR3 nucleotides read TGTGCCAGCAGCCCAGGGACAGGCCGGTCACCCCTCCACTTT.

The chain uses TRBV7-2 and TRBJ2-6; D unresolved. V lost 1 base and J 4 bases, leaving 11 bases between the germline ends. Germline CDR1 is SGHTA and CDR2 is FQGNSA. The CDR3 is 16 amino acids. The CDR3 protein is CASSLDLGMGANVLTF. CDR3 coding DNA: TGTGCCAGCAGCTTAGATCTGGGGATGGGGGCCAACGTCCTGACTTTC.

This clonotype came up many times. The chain recombines TRBV4-1 with TRBJ2-5; possible D gene TRBD1, 5 bases. The CDR3 contains 15 residues. The germline V gene encodes CDR1 MGHRA and CDR2 YSYEKL. Trimming stripped 0 bases from V and 5 bases from J, with 13 bases between. CDR3 in DNA: TGCGCCAGCAGCCAAGAAGGCAGGGCGGAGGAGACCCAGTACTTC. This gives the protein CASSQEGRAEETQYF.

This clonotype was observed many times. The chain employs TRBV5-1 and TRBJ2-7; the match to TRBD2 covers 7 bases. The CDR3 runs to 14 residues. Germline trimming cut 1 base from V and 3 bases from J; bases unmatched to any gene: 4. CDR1 is SGHRS, CDR2 YFSETQ, per germline. Here the CDR3 reads CASSLPSGIYEQYF. CDR3 DNA sequence: TGCGCCAGCAGCTTGCCTAGCGGTATCTACGAGCAGTACTTC.

The chain's CDR3 is CANRLGSGRVDYEQYF. The DNA for the CDR3 is TGTGCCAACCGTCTGGGTAGCGGGAGAGTGGATTACGAGCAGTACTTC. This rearrangement joins TRBV2 to TRBJ2-7; TRBD2 matches at 9 bases. This CDR3 is built from 16 residues. Germline V CDR1 and CDR2: SNHLY, FYNNEI. With 10 bases clipped from V and 4 bases from J, the junction kept 17 bases outside the gene matches.

The chain combines TRBV20-1 with TRBJ2-1; unclear D gene. V lost 1 base to trimming and J lost 3 bases, with 16 bases between them. This CDR3 region has 16 residues. Germline V gene lookup returns CDR1 DFQATT and CDR2 SNEGSKA (reference sequence). CDR3 residues: CSARGVDDVRYNEQFF. The CDR3 DNA reads as TGCAGTGCTAGAGGGGTGGACGACGTACGCTACAATGAGCAGTTCTTC.

The table lists this clonotype with a few counts. The CDR3 ends on some other residue instead of the conserved phenylalanine or tryptophan, so this is likely a read error. It is unclear where the CDR3 begins or ends on the DNA, so no DNA is shown, and the CDR3 is as TCRdb lists it. The chain employs TRBV20-1 and TRBJ2-7; the table assigns TRBD2, which was not confirmed against the DNA. The CDR3 numbers 8 amino acids, ends counted. CDR1 is DFQATT and CDR2 is SNEGSKA in the germline V gene (reference sequence). The CDR3 protein is CSARPPYL.

The chain combines TRBV7-9 with TRBJ1-6; D gene ambiguous. CDR3 length: 17 amino acids. V was trimmed by 2 bases and J by 13 bases, leaving 24 bases between them. CDR1 and CDR2 (germline): SEHNR, FQNEAQ (reference sequence). The CDR3 loop is CASSLNGGETLRLPLHF. Written as DNA, the CDR3 is TGTGCCAGCAGCTTAAACGGAGGAGAGACCCTTAGGTTGCCCCTCCACTTT.

CDR3 sequence (DNA): TGTGCCACCAGTGACTACGGGACAGGAAAATACAATGAGCAGTTCTTC. Translation: CATSDYGTGKYNEQFF. The chain links TRBV24-1 to TRBJ2-1; 8 bases fit TRBD1. Germline V CDR1 and CDR2: KGHDR, SFDVKD. V was clipped by 4 bases and J by 4 bases; unmatched bases: 8. The CDR3 totals 16 residues.

The chain recombines TRBV19 with TRBJ1-5; no clear D gene. V lost 3 bases, J lost 0 bases, and 12 bases lay in between. Germline lookup yields CDR1 LNHDA and CDR2 SQIVND (reference sequence). The CDR3 contains 16 residues. CDR3 DNA: TGTGCCAGTAGTATCTTTTTCCAAGTTAGCAATCAGCCCCAGCATTTT. Translating it yields CASSIFFQVSNQPQHF.

The V and J genes are TRBV20-1 and TRBJ1-2, with 7 nucleotides matching TRBD1. From germline, CDR1 is DFQATT and CDR2 SNEGSKA (reference sequence). This CDR3 has 14 amino acids. CDR3 sequence reads: CSASGQTGTHGYTF. The DNA for the CDR3 is TGCAGCGCAAGCGGTCAGACAGGGACCCATGGCTACACCTTC.

This clonotype was counted many times. This rearrangement joins TRBV12-3 or TRBV12-4 to TRBJ1-5; weak D call: TRBD1 (5 bases). The CDR3 covers 15 residues. Trimming removed 1 base from V and 5 bases from J, with 12 bases in between. DNA of the CDR3: TGTGCCAGCAGTTTAGATCGACAGTATGATCAGCCCCAGCATTTT. This sequence encodes CASSLDRQYDQPQHF.

This clonotype was counted a few times. V usage is TRBV7-2 and J usage is TRBJ2-1; D ambiguous. The CDR3 has 11 residues. Deletions cut 1 base from V and 13 bases from J, with 8 bases between. Looked up from germline, CDR1 is SGHTA and CDR2 is FQGNSA. The CDR3 region is CASSLGGHQFF. In nucleotides, the CDR3 is TGTGCCAGCAGCTTAGGGGGTCACCAGTTCTTC.

The table lists this clonotype with many counts. This chain uses TRBV20-1 with TRBJ2-7; the match to TRBD2 covers 8 bases. Trimming removed 3 bases from V and 6 bases from J; junction bases left unmatched: 13. The CDR3 length is 15 residues. The germline CDR1 and CDR2 sequences are DFQATT and SNEGSKA (reference sequence). The CDR3 protein is CSASDPTSGPFEQYF. The CDR3 DNA is TGCAGTGCTAGTGACCCCACTAGCGGCCCCTTCGAGCAGTACTTC.

The chain recombines TRBV2 with TRBJ2-5, with D maybe TRBD1 (6 bases). V lost 6 bases, J lost 2 bases, and 10 bases lay in between. The CDR3 spans 13 residues. Germline values: CDR1 SNHLY, CDR2 FYNNEI. DNA for the CDR3: TGTGCCAGCAGCATGACAGGACAAGAGACCCAGTACTTC. Its protein is CASSMTGQETQYF.

The chain couples TRBV7-9 to TRBJ1-1; TRBD1 matches 10 bases. This CDR3 has 16 residues. Per the germline V gene, CDR1 is SEHNR and CDR2 is FQNEAQ (reference sequence). Germline trimming cut 6 bases from V and 5 bases from J; bases unmatched to any gene: 12. The DNA of the CDR3 is TGTGCCAGCAGGCCAAACCGGGACAGGGGTAAAACTGAAGCTTTCTTT. Encoded protein: CASRPNRDRGKTEAFF.

V usage is TRBV6-1 and J usage is TRBJ2-7; TRBD1 might be the D (5 bases). Trimming shortened V by 1 base and J by 2 bases, and 12 bases separated the two germline ends. The CDR3 extends over 15 amino acids. CDR1 and CDR2 (germline): MNHNS, SASEGT. The CDR3 here is CASSEGQGPTYEQYF. The CDR3 bases are TGTGCCAGCAGTGAAGGCCAGGGCCCTACCTACGAGCAGTACTTC.

This clonotype was detected ten times or more. This chain uses TRBV19 with TRBJ2-6, with D perhaps matching TRBD1 (5 bases). The CDR3 totals 14 residues. The germline V gene has CDR1 LNHDA and CDR2 SQIVND (reference sequence). Trimming removed 3 bases at V and 3 bases at J, with 6 bases between. In DNA form, the CDR3 reads TGTGCCAGTAGTATGCAGGGTGGGGCCAACGTCCTGACTTTC. As protein: CASSMQGGANVLTF.

Comments on this clonotype: Since a much larger clone is just one base distant, this may be a read error. The chain couples TRBV2 to TRBJ2-7; no definite D call. The CDR3 runs 14 residues. CDR1 and CDR2 from the germline V gene are SNHLY and FYNNEI. CDR3 bases: TGTGCCAGCAGTTTATTAAGGTCCATCGACGAGCAGAACTTC. As protein: CASSLLRSIDEQNF.

This clonotype was found a few times. This chain connects TRBV20-1 to TRBJ2-3; no reliable D call. The V gene's germline CDR1 is DFQATT and CDR2 SNEGSKA (reference sequence). Trimming took off 0 bases at V and 2 bases at J, with 9 bases between the two ends. CDR3 length: 14 residues. The CDR3 here is CSARDPPSTDTQYF. The CDR3 coding sequence is TGCAGTGCTAGAGACCCTCCGTCCACAGATACGCAGTATTTT.

This clonotype showed up just a few times. The chain recombines TRBV10-3 with TRBJ2-1; the D is unclear. V was clipped by 0 bases and J by 4 bases, with 7 bases between them. Germline lookup yields CDR1 ENHRY and CDR2 SYGVKD. This CDR3 contains 14 residues. CDR3 DNA: TGTGCCATCAGTGAGTCGAGGAATTACAATGAGCAGTTCTTC. Protein sequence: CAISESRNYNEQFF.

The chain carries TRBV20-1 and TRBJ1-2, with D perhaps TRBD1 (5 bases). CDR3 length: 14 residues. The V gene's germline CDR1 is DFQATT and CDR2 SNEGSKA (reference sequence). V lost 6 bases, J lost 8 bases, and 22 bases lay in between. Here the CDR3 reads CSAPGTSGRAGYTF. For the CDR3, the DNA is TGCAGTGCCCCCGGGACTAGCGGGAGGGCCGGCTACACCTTC.

This clonotype was found a few times. This CDR3 reads CASCQNGDYNEQFF. The DNA for the CDR3 is TGTGCCAGCTGTCAAAACGGGGACTACAATGAGCAGTTCTTC. V is TRBV12-3 or TRBV12-4 and J is TRBJ2-5; TRBD2 is a possible D gene (5 bases). The J call may be faulty, since TRBJ2-1 better matches the DNA end. This CDR3 contains 14 residues.

As concerns this clonotype: Likely a read error: the CDR3 ends without its conserved phenylalanine or tryptophan. No DNA is shown, since the ends of the CDR3 on it are uncertain; the CDR3 is the one TCRdb lists. The V and J genes are TRBV2 and TRBJ2-6; whether TRBD1, the table's D call, matches the DNA was not checked. The CDR3 is 8 residues long, counting both termini. Germline CDR1 reads SNHLY; CDR2 reads FYNNEI. The CDR3 loop is CASRLGQN.

This clonotype occurred many times. V is TRBV5-8 and J is TRBJ2-5, with no clear D. Germline CDR1 SGHTS, CDR2 YDEGEE. This CDR3 region has 13 residues. V was trimmed by 1 base and J by 5 bases, leaving 9 bases between them. The CDR3 DNA follows: TGTGCCAGCAGCTTGCGGGTCACGGAGACCCAGTACTTC. It is translated as CASSLRVTETQYF.

This clonotype appeared a single time. It may be a read error: a sequence one base away is much more abundant. V and J are TRBV4-2 and TRBJ2-7, with D hard to call. The CDR3 contains 15 residues. Per the germline V gene, CDR1 is LGHNA and CDR2 is YNFKEQ. The V end lost 1 base, the J end lost 3 bases, and 13 bases lay between the germline ends. CDR3 sequence: CASSQAVRDIYEQYF. For the CDR3, the DNA is TGTGCCAGCAGCCAAGCCGTCAGAGATATCTACGAGCAGTACTTC.

This chain connects TRBV7-9 to TRBJ2-3; D perhaps matches TRBD2 (6 bases). This CDR3 is built from 15 residues. The germline CDR1 and CDR2 sequences are SEHNR and FQNEAQ (reference sequence). V gave up 5 bases and J gave up 2 bases, with 14 bases separating them. CDR3 residues: CASSPREAPTDTQYF. The CDR3 bases are TGTGCCAGCAGCCCGAGGGAGGCTCCCACAGATACGCAGTATTTT. The complete variable domain, with remaining parts taken from reference TRBV7-9 and TRBJ2-3, reads DTGVSQNPRHKITKRGQNVTFRCDPISEHNRLYWYRQTLGQGPEFLTYFQNEAQLEKSRLLSDRFSAERPKGSFSTLEIQRTEQGDSAMYLCASSPREAPTDTQYFGPGTRLTVL.

The table lists this clonotype with many counts. The chain couples TRBV11-3 to TRBJ2-7, with 11 bases identical to TRBD2. Germline V gives CDR1 SGHNT, CDR2 YENEEA. The V segment lost 4 bases and the J segment 2 bases; nucleotides outside the gene matches: 4. The CDR3 totals 15 residues. The CDR3 DNA follows: TGTGCCAGCAGCTGGGATAGCGGGAGGGCCTACGAGCAGTACTTC. It yields the protein CASSWDSGRAYEQYF.

This chain links TRBV20-1 with TRBJ1-4; D is uncertain. Germline lookup yields CDR1 DFQATT and CDR2 SNEGSKA (reference sequence). The ends were cut back, 8 bases at V and 6 bases at J, with 16 bases in the middle. There are 13 residues in the CDR3. CDR3 in DNA: TGCAGTTTAGCGAAGGGTGCGGATGAAAAACTGTTTTTT. This sequence encodes CSLAKGADEKLFF.

The sample holds many counts of this clonotype. This chain uses TRBV4-1 with TRBJ2-6; D possibly corresponds to TRBD1 (6 bases). V was clipped by 3 bases and J by 0 bases, with 15 bases between them. The CDR3 runs to 18 residues. In germline, CDR1 is MGHRA, CDR2 YSYEKL. The DNA for the CDR3 is TGCGCCAGCAGCCAGGCGACAGGTATGGCCTCTGGGGCCAACGTCCTGACTTTC. Protein product: CASSQATGMASGANVLTF.

V is TRBV29-1 and J is TRBJ2-7; TRBD1 matches 10 bases. Per the germline V gene, CDR1 is SQVTM and CDR2 is ANQGSEA. There are 13 residues in the CDR3. V was pared by 8 bases and J by 5 bases, with 9 bases of the junction left unmatched. DNA of the CDR3: TGCAGCTTAAGGGACAGGGGTATCCACGAGCAGTACTTC. Protein product: CSLRDRGIHEQYF.

This clonotype was recorded many times. The rearrangement joins TRBV7-9 to TRBJ1-2; D is unresolved. Germline V gene data show CDR1 as SEHNR and CDR2 as FQNEAQ (reference sequence). This CDR3 is built from 15 residues. Trimming removed 5 bases from V and 4 bases from J, with 17 bases in between. The DNA for the CDR3 is TGTGCCAGCAGCGGATTGCCCGATAGCCTCTATGGCTACACCTTC. It codes for CASSGLPDSLYGYTF.